This T cell receptor beta chain was obtained from a study of blood T cells in healthy people across ages. CDR1 is SEHNR, CDR2 FQNEAQ, per germline (reference sequence). Trimming stripped 5 bases from V and 2 bases from J, with 16 bases between. This CDR3 has 16 amino acids. Through a sample-barcoded 5' primer and a J-beta primer mix, a second PCR was run for roughly 6 to 11 cycles. Every sample gave at least 2.5 million paired-end reads containing CDR3. TCRdb independently ran MiXCR on the 5' RACE reads; one entry per CDR3 protein. Here the sample spans under 1 million distinct CDR3 sequences, about 42% being singletons. This clonotype showed up many times. Antigen specificity is unknown. Broader study findings: A strong correlation was seen between TCR beta diversity and naive T cell percentage. Researchers judged that diversity estimates from one million T cells fell short of true values. Among T cells, TCR beta diversity per million cells dropped roughly linearly as age rose.

The sequence came from a man aged 60 to 75 in good health. The material sequenced was blood. The chain links TRBV7-9 to TRBJ2-1; D is possibly TRBD2 (7 bases). CDR3 residues: CASSPTGGQPYNEQFF. The CDR3 DNA reads as TGTGCCAGCAGCCCTACGGGGGGACAACCCTACAATGAGCAGTTCTTC.